This T cell receptor beta chain comes out of a study of T-cell reconstitution after alpha-beta-depleted transplantation in children. Unique molecular identifiers were incorporated when the TCRbeta library was constructed. MiXCR, run by TCRdb on the PCR reads, gives a single entry per CDR3 protein. The sample yields around 500,000 distinct CDR3 sequences, 23% seen once. This clonotype came up a few times. Its antigen is unknown. Study-wide points: By about two months after transplant, alpha-beta T cells reportedly arose from several hundred graft clones that had expanded. It was surviving recipient T cells and thymic progenitors that gave some patients high TCRbeta diversity at day 60. Diversity and T-cell counts at one year after transplant derived mostly from new T cells.

This receptor was obtained from a boy less than two years old who had a stem cell transplant for acute myeloid leukemia, so the T cells may come from the graft donor. The material was PBMCs, mostly from graft donor cells, obtained 360 days after TCRalphabeta/CD19-depleted stem cell transplant.

The DNA of the CDR3 is TGTGCCAGCAGTTTACGAGGGGCGCGCGATCAGCCCCAGCATTTT. This sequence encodes CASSLRGARDQPQHF. The chain uses TRBV12-3 or TRBV12-4 and TRBJ1-5; weak D call: TRBD1 (5 bases). Trimming removed 2 bases at V and 5 bases at J, with 13 bases between. This CDR3 comprises 15 residues.